This T cell receptor beta chain was sequenced in a study of cytomegalovirus exposure and HLA in healthy donors. Across the whole study: As released early, the data held about 85 million unique TCRs from HLA-typed donors. Falling in the Caucasian-associated ancestry cluster were approximately 86% of under 500 genotyped donors.

PCR primers comprised 60 Vbeta and 13 Jbeta primers. Clones were read by immunoSEQ multiplex PCR, and TCRdb kept only the in-frame ones, dropping some. The sample carries some 190,000 clones, over 80% recorded once. The study, taken as a whole, reports: A list of around 160 TCR beta chains associated with cytomegalovirus was given. TCR beta V- and J-gene trimming, according to a later analysis, was linked to a missense DCLRE1C variant.

A few counts support this clone. Its antigen is unidentified. The CDR3 is made up of 14 amino acids. Germline CDR1 and CDR2: PRHDT and FYEKMQ (reference sequence). V lost 0 bases and J 5 bases, leaving 8 bases between the germline ends. The clonotype originates from a boy aged 2 to 10 in good health and CMV-seronegative. What was sequenced was PBMCs. The chain joins TRBV13 to TRBJ2-4; the D gene is possibly TRBD1 (6 bases). The chain's CDR3 is CASSLGDSQNIQYF. The CDR3 bases are TGTGCCAGCAGCTTAGGGGACAGTCAAAACATTCAGTACTTC.